Below are 23 T cell receptor beta chains sequenced from a single sample in a study of cytomegalovirus exposure and HLA in healthy donors. PCR employed 60 Vbeta and 13 Jbeta primers. The repertoire was sequenced with immunoSEQ multiplex PCR; TCRdb's copy has only in-frame clones and lacks some. Among about 190,000 clones listed, 70% to 85% were seen once. Input material: PBMCs. The receptor source for this set is a man aged 40-50 years in good health and CMV-seropositive.

Comments on this clone: The sample carries other DNA sequences with the same CDR3. The rearrangement uses TRBV18 and TRBJ2-5, with D perhaps TRBD1 (6 bases). Trimming took 0 bases from V and 2 from J, leaving 7 bases between them. CDR1 KGHSH and CDR2 LQKENI come from the germline V gene. This CDR3 contains 14 residues. The CDR3 protein is CASSPPGQQETQYF. The DNA of the CDR3 is TGTGCCAGCTCACCACCCGGACAGCAAGAGACCCAGTACTTC.

The rearrangement links TRBV29-1 to TRBJ2-5; the D gene is possibly TRBD2 (5 bases). In germline, CDR1 is SQVTM, CDR2 ANQGSEA. This CDR3 has 13 residues. Trimming cost V 1 base and J 5 bases, with 11 bases left between them. CDR3: CSVEAGSGETQYF. Here the CDR3 DNA reads TGCAGCGTTGAAGCGGGGTCCGGGGAGACCCAGTACTTC.

The chain is built from TRBV28 and TRBJ2-1; TRBD2 might be the D (6 bases). Per germline, CDR1 MDHEN and CDR2 SYDVKM. The length of the CDR3 is 15 residues. Trimming removed 2 bases from V and 4 bases from J, with 12 bases in between. CDR3 sequence: CASSLELASYNEQFF. The CDR3 DNA follows: TGTGCCAGCAGTTTAGAGCTAGCGTCTTACAATGAGCAGTTCTTC.

This chain links TRBV7-9 with TRBJ1-5; 9 bases match TRBD1. V was pared by 5 bases and J by 4 bases, with 12 bases of the junction left unmatched. The germline gives CDR1 SEHNR, CDR2 FQNEAQ (reference sequence). This CDR3 is 17 amino acids long. The CDR3 region has the DNA TGTGCCAGCAGCCTCGGACAGGGGCCTGATCCGAATCAGCCCCAGCATTTT. Amino acids: CASSLGQGPDPNQPQHF.

V and J are TRBV7-3 and TRBJ1-2, with 9 positions matching TRBD1. The CDR3 has 13 residues. Germline V gene data show CDR1 as SGHTA and CDR2 as FQGTGA. J lost 10 bases, V lost 5 bases, and 8 bases had no gene match. The CDR3, as DNA: TGTGCCAGCAGCCGGGACAGGGACGGCGCCTACACCTTC. Translation gives CASSRDRDGAYTF.

The V gene is TRBV28, the J gene TRBJ1-3, with D hard to call. CDR3 length: 16 amino acids. The V end lost 2 bases, the J end lost 2 bases, and 13 bases lay between the germline ends. CDR1 MDHEN and CDR2 SYDVKM come from the germline V gene. CDR3 region: CASSLLRSAPGNTIYF. The CDR3 DNA follows: TGTGCCAGCAGTTTACTACGATCTGCCCCTGGAAACACCATATATTTT.

The rearrangement uses TRBV4-1 and TRBJ2-3; 9 bases are a match to TRBD2. V was pared by 1 base and J by 0 bases, with 11 bases of the junction left unmatched. The CDR3 loop spans 19 amino acids. CDR1 is MGHRA, CDR2 YSYEKL, per germline. The CDR3 DNA sequence: TGCGCCAGCAGCCAAGTAGTCCTAGCGGGGCAAATCAGCACAGATACGCAGTATTTT. This encodes CASSQVVLAGQISTDTQYF.

CDR3: CASSKTSGRPTGELFF. CDR3 nucleotides: TGTGCCAGCAGCAAGACTAGCGGGAGACCCACCGGGGAGCTGTTTTTT. The chain joins TRBV28 to TRBJ2-2; 12 nucleotides match TRBD2. V lost 6 bases, J lost 4 bases, and 6 bases stayed unmatched. CDR1 is MDHEN, CDR2 SYDVKM, per germline. CDR3 length: 16 residues.

This clone has just one count. V gene TRBV4-1 combines with J gene TRBJ2-2; 11 nucleotides match TRBD2. V shed 3 bases and J 7 bases; nucleotides not matched to a gene: 4. CDR1 and CDR2 (germline): MGHRA, YSYEKL. The CDR3 totals 15 residues. The CDR3 coding sequence is TGCGCCAGCAGCCACGGACTAGCGGGTCGCGGGGAGCTGTTTTTT. Its protein product is CASSHGLAGRGELFF.

The chain employs TRBV27 and TRBJ2-6; possible D gene TRBD1, 6 bases. CDR1 is MNHEY, CDR2 SMNVEV, per germline (reference sequence). CDR3 length equals 20 residues. The V gene lost 2 bases and the J gene lost 0 bases, with 20 bases spanning the gap. This chain's CDR3 is CASSLRYWTDQISGANVLTF. CDR3 nucleotide sequence: TGTGCCAGCAGTTTAAGGTACTGGACAGACCAAATCTCTGGGGCCAACGTCCTGACTTTC.

The V call is TRBV19, the J call TRBJ2-2; 11 positions agree with TRBD2. V gave up 1 base and J gave up 3 bases; unmatched junction bases: 1. CDR3 length equals 16 residues. Germline V gene lookup returns CDR1 LNHDA and CDR2 SQIVND (reference sequence). The CDR3 here is CASSIGLAGYTGELFF. CDR3 nucleotide sequence: TGTGCCAGTAGTATAGGACTAGCGGGGTACACCGGGGAGCTGTTTTTT.

The rearrangement joins TRBV5-4 to TRBJ1-2, with 8 bases matching TRBD1. Germline CDR1 SGHNT, CDR2 YYREEE (reference sequence). V dropped 3 bases and J dropped 4; count of bases not matched to a gene: 11. CDR3 size: 16 residues. The CDR3 is CASSWNQGARGYGYTF. The DNA for the CDR3 is TGTGCCAGCAGCTGGAACCAGGGGGCGCGCGGCTATGGCTACACCTTC.

The chain carries TRBV28 and TRBJ2-1; 9 positions match TRBD2. This CDR3 region has 15 residues. The J segment lost 10 bases and the V segment lost 3 bases, leaving 10 bases of the junction unmatched. Per germline, CDR1 MDHEN and CDR2 SYDVKM. The CDR3 region has the DNA TGTGCCAGCAGTTTTAGTACTAGCGGGTGGCGGGAGCAGTTCTTC. Translated, it gives CASSFSTSGWREQFF.

There are a few counts of this clone. The chain links TRBV28 to TRBJ1-4, with a tentative D call TRBD1 (5 bases). Trimming shortened V by 10 bases and J by 7 bases, and 16 bases separated the two germline ends. From germline, CDR1 is MDHEN and CDR2 SYDVKM. CDR3 length: 13 amino acids. Here the CDR3 reads CATLWAGGEKLFF. DNA of the CDR3: TGTGCCACCCTTTGGGCCGGGGGTGAAAAACTGTTTTTT.

The gene calls are TRBV5-7 and TRBJ2-5, with 14 bases that match TRBD2. TRBV5-7 is sorted into the ORF group, with uncertain function. V was pared by 4 bases and J by 4 bases, with 6 bases of the junction left unmatched. This CDR3 has 16 residues. CDR3 sequence reads: CASSPTSGGAGETQYF. Written as DNA, the CDR3 is TGTGCCAGCAGCCCGACTAGCGGGGGGGCCGGAGAGACCCAGTACTTC.

In its sample, this clone was seen a few times. The V call is TRBV19, the J call TRBJ1-4, with D possibly matching TRBD1 (6 bases). V lost 6 bases, J lost 7 bases, and 24 bases lay in between. In germline, CDR1 is LNHDA, CDR2 SQIVND (reference sequence). This CDR3 is built from 17 residues. CDR3 DNA: TGTGCCAGTAGCTCCTCGGGGGGCACGGGCTACGTTGAAAAACTGTTTTTT. Translation: CASSSSGGTGYVEKLFF.

The rearrangement links TRBV6-1 to TRBJ2-5; D uncertain. V lost 10 bases, J lost 5 bases, and 11 bases lay in between. Germline V gene lookup returns CDR1 MNHNS and CDR2 SASEGT. There are 11 residues in the CDR3. CDR3 sequence (DNA): TGTGCCACCAGGAGTCGGGAGACCCAGTACTTC. Protein sequence: CATRSRETQYF.

The chain has TRBV4-2 and TRBJ1-3; D call uncertain. V was cut by 4 bases and J by 0 bases, with 10 bases left in between. CDR1 LGHNA and CDR2 YNFKEQ come from the germline V gene. This CDR3 has 15 residues. As DNA, the CDR3 is TGTGCCAGCAGCCCCGCCGGGGTCTCTGGAAACACCATATATTTT. Translated, it gives CASSPAGVSGNTIYF.

The V call is TRBV2, the J call TRBJ2-1; TRBD2 matches 12 bases. This CDR3 region has 16 residues. Germline CDR1 and CDR2: SNHLY and FYNNEI. J lost 9 bases, V lost 6 bases, and 12 bases had no gene match. CDR3 nucleotides: TGTGCCAGCAGCTTGGACCTAGCGGGGGGGCCAGTTGAGCAGTTCTTC. This codes for CASSLDLAGGPVEQFF.

The CDR3 DNA reads TGTGCCAGCTCACCGATGACAGGGGCCACAGATACGCAGTATTTT. Translating gives CASSPMTGATDTQYF. The chain couples TRBV18 to TRBJ2-3; 8 bases are shared with TRBD1. This CDR3 spans 15 amino acids. Trimming took 3 bases from V and 2 from J; bases not matched to a gene: 4. CDR1 KGHSH and CDR2 LQKENI come from the germline V gene.

V usage is TRBV10-2 and J usage is TRBJ1-3; no clear D gene. CDR3 length equals 17 residues. The ends were cut back, 3 bases at V and 2 bases at J, with 17 bases in the middle. Germline V CDR1 and CDR2: WSHSY, SAAADI. The CDR3 is CASSDHPWVEAGNTIYF. DNA for the CDR3: TGCGCCAGCAGTGATCACCCTTGGGTGGAGGCTGGAAACACCATATATTTT.

The sample holds a few counts of this clone. CDR3: CASSSGGSDEQFF. CDR3 DNA sequence: TGTGCCAGCAGCTCAGGGGGCTCGGATGAGCAGTTCTTC. The V gene is TRBV27, the J gene TRBJ2-1; the match to TRBD1 covers 8 bases. Per the germline V gene, CDR1 is MNHEY and CDR2 is SMNVEV (reference sequence). The CDR3 consists of 13 residues. The junction had 6 bases not matched to a gene; V was cut back by 6 bases and J by 8 bases.

The sample holds one count of this clone. The CDR3 reads CASSLASGGRNYGYTF. CDR3 DNA sequence: TGTGCCAGCAGCTTAGCCTCAGGGGGTAGGAACTATGGCTACACCTTC. The rearrangement links TRBV7-8 to TRBJ1-2, with TRBD1 matching over 7 bases. From germline, CDR1 is SGHVS and CDR2 FQNEAQ. V trimming: 0 bases; J trimming: 2 bases; junction bases outside the gene matches: 6. The CDR3 has 16 residues.